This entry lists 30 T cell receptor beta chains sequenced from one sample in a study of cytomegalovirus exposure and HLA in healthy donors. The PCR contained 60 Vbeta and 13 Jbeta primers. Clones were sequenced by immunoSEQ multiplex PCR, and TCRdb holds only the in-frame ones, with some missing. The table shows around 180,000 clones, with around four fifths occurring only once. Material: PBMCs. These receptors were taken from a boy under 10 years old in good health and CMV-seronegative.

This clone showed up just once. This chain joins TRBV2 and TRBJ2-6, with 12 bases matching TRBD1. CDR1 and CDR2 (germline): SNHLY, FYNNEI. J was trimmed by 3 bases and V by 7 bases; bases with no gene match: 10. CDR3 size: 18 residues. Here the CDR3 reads CASTPGGQGAFGANVLTF. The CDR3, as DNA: TGTGCCAGCACCCCGGGGGGACAGGGGGCTTTTGGGGCCAACGTCCTGACTTTC.

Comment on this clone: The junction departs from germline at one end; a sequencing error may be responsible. The CDR3 DNA is TGTGCCTGGAGAAAAGCCGGAAACTCTGGGGCCAACGGCCTGACTTTC. Protein product: CAWRKAGNSGANGLTF. This chain connects TRBV30 to TRBJ2-6; TRBD1 might be the D (5 bases). The CDR3 has 16 residues. Germline V CDR1 and CDR2: GTSNPN, SVGIG (reference sequence).

The CDR3 loop is CASSSVGTGAYEQYF. CDR3 nucleotide sequence: TGTGCCAGCAGCTCGGTCGGGACAGGGGCCTACGAGCAGTACTTC. The chain links TRBV7-9 to TRBJ2-7; 10 bases map to TRBD1. CDR1 SEHNR and CDR2 FQNEAQ come from the germline V gene (reference sequence). J was trimmed by 2 bases and V by 4 bases; bases with no gene match: 5. CDR3 length: 15 residues.

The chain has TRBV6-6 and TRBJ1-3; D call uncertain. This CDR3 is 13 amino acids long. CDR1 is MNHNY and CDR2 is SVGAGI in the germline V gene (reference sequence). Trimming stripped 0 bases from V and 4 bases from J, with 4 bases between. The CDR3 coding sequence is TGTGCCAGCAGTTACTCGGGCGGAAACACCATATATTTT. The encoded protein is CASSYSGGNTIYF.

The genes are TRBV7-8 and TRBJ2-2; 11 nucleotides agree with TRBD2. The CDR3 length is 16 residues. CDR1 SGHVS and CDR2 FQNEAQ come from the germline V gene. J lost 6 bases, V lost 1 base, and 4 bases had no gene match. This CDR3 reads CASSLGGTSGPGELFF. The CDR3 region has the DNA TGTGCCAGCAGCTTAGGGGGGACTAGCGGACCCGGGGAGCTGTTTTTT.

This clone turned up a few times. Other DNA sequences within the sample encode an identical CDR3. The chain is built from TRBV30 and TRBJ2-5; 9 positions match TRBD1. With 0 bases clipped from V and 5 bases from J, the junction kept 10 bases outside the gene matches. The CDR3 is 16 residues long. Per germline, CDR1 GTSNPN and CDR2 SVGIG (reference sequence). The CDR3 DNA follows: TGTGCCTGGAGTGTAAGGGGACAGGGAAAGTTCGAGACCCAGTACTTC. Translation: CAWSVRGQGKFETQYF.

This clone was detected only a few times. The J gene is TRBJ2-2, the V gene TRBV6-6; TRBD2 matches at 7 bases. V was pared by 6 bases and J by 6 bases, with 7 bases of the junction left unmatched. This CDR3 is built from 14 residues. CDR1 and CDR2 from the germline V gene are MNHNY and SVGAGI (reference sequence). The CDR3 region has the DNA TGTGCCAGCAGGGGCGGGAGTGAGGCCGGGGAGCTGTTTTTT. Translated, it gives CASRGGSEAGELFF.

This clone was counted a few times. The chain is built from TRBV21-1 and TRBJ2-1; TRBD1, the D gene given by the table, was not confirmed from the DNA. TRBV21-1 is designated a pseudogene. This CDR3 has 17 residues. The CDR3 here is CASSKGAGTGHYNEQFF. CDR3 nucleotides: TGTGCCAGCAGCAAAGGGGCCGGGACAGGACACTACAATGAGCAGTTCTTC.

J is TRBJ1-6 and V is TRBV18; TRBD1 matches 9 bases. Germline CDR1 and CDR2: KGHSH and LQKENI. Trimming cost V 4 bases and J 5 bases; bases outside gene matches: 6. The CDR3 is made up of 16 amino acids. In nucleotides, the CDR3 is TGTGCCAGCTCACAAGGGACAGGGTGGGATAATTCACCCCTCCACTTT. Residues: CASSQGTGWDNSPLHF.

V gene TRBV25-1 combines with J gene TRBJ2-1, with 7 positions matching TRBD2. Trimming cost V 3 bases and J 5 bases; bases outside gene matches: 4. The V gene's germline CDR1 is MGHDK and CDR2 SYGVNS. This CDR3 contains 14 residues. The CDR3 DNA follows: TGTGCCAGCAGTGACGGGGCGGGGGACAATGAGCAGTTCTTC. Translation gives CASSDGAGDNEQFF.

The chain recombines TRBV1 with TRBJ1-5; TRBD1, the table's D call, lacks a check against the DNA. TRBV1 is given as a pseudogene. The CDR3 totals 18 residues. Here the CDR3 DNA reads TGCACCAGCAGCCAAGAGGCAAGGACAGGGAGTCGCAATCAGCCCCAGCATTTT. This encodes CTSSQEARTGSRNQPQHF.

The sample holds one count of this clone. The CDR3: CASSPLGRRQGGNEQYV. The CDR3 DNA sequence: TGTGCCAGCAGCCCCTTAGGGCGGAGACAGGGAGGCAACGAGCAGTACGTC. The V call is TRBV11-2, the J call TRBJ2-7; maybe TRBD1 (7 bases). The V end was cut by 5 bases, the J end by 5 bases, with 25 bases between. Germline values: CDR1 SGHAT, CDR2 FQNNGV. This CDR3 contains 17 residues.

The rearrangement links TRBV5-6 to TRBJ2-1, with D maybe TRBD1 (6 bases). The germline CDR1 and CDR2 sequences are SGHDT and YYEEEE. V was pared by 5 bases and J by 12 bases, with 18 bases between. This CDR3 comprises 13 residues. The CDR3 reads CASSRTASIGQFF. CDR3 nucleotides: TGTGCCAGCAGTCGGACAGCGTCAATTGGGCAGTTCTTC.

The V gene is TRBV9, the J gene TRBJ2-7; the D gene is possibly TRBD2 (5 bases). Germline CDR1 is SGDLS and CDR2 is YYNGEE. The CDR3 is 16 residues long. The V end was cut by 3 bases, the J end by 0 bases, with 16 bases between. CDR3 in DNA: TGTGCCAGCAGCGGGCGAGGGTTCACATCCTCCTACGAGCAGTACGTC. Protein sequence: CASSGRGFTSSYEQYV.

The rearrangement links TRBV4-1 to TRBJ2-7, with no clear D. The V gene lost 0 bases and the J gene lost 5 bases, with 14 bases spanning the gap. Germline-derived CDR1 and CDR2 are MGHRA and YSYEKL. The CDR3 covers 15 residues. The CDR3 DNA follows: TGCGCCAGCAGCCAAGAGCTTGGGCTCATTGACGAGCAGTACTTC. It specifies CASSQELGLIDEQYF.

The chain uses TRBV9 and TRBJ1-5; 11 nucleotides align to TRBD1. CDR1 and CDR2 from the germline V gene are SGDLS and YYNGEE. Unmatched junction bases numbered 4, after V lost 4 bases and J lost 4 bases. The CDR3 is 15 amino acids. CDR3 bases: TGTGCCAGCAGCCCGGGACAGGGGGTTAATCAGCCCCAGCATTTT. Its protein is CASSPGQGVNQPQHF. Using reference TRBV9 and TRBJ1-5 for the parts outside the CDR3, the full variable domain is DSGVTQTPKHLITATGQRVTLRCSPRSGDLSVYWYQQSLDQGLQFLIQYYNGEERAKGNILERFSAQQFPDLHSELNLSSLELGDSALYFCASSPGQGVNQPQHFGDGTRLSIL.

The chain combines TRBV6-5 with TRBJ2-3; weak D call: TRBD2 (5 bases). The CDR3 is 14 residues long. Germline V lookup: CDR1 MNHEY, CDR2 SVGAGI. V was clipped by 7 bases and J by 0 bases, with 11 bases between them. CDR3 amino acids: CASTPEDSTDTQYF. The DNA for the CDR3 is TGTGCCAGCACTCCGGAGGACAGCACAGATACGCAGTATTTT.

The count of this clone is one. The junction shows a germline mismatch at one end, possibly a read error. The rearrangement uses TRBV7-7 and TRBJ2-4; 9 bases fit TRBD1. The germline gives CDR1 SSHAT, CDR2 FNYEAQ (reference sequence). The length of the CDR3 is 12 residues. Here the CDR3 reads CASSRGTGIQYF. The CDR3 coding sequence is TGTGCTAGCAGCCGAGGGACAGGGATCCAGTACTTC.

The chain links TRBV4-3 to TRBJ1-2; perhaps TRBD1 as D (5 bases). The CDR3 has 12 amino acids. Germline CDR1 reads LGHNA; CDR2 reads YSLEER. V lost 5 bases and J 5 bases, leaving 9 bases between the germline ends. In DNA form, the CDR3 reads TGCGCCAGCAGCGCAGGGTCATATGGCTACACCTTC. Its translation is CASSAGSYGYTF.

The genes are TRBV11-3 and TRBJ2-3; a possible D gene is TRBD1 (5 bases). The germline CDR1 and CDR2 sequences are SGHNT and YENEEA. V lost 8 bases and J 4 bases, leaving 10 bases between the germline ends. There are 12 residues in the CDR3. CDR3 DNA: TGTGCCAGCTCTCTAGGGGCAGATACGCAGTATTTT. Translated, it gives CASSLGADTQYF.

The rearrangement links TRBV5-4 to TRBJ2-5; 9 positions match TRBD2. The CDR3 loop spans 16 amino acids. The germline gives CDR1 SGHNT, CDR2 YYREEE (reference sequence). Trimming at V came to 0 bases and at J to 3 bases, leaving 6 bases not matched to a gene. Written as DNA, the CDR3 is TGTGCCAGCAGCTTGGCCTGGGCGGGAGGGAAAGAGACCCAGTACTTC. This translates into CASSLAWAGGKETQYF.

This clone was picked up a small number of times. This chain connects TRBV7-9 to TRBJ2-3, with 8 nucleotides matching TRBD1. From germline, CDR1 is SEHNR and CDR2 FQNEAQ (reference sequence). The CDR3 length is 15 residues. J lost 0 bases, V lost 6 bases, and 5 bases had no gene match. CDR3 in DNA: TGTGCCAGCAGTAGACAGGGGATCAGCACAGATACGCAGTATTTT. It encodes CASSRQGISTDTQYF.

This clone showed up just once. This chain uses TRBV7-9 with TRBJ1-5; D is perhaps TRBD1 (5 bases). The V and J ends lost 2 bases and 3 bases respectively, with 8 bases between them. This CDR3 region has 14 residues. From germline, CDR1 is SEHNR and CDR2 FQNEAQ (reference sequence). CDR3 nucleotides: TGTGCCAGCAGCTTACCGGGACTCAATCAGCCCCAGCATTTT. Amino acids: CASSLPGLNQPQHF.

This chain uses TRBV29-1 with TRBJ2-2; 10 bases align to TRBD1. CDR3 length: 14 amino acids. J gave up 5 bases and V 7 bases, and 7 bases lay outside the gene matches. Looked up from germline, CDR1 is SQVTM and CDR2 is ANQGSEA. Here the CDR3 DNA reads TGCAGCGCCTCGAGGACAGGGGGAACCGGGGAGCTGTTTTTT. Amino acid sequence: CSASRTGGTGELFF.

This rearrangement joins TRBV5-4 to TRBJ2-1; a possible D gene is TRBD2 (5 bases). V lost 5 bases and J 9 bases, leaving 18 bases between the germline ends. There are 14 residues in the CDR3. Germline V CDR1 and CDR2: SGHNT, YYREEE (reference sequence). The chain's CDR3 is CASSFFLRATEQFF. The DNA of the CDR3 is TGTGCCAGCAGTTTCTTCTTGAGGGCCACTGAGCAGTTCTTC.

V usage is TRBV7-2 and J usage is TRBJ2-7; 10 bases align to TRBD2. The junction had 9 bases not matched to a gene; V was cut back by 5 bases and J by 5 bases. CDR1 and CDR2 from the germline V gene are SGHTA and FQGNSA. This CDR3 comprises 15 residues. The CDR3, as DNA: TGTGCCAGCAGCCCCGCCCCTAGCGGGAGTAACGAGCAGTACTTC. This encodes CASSPAPSGSNEQYF.

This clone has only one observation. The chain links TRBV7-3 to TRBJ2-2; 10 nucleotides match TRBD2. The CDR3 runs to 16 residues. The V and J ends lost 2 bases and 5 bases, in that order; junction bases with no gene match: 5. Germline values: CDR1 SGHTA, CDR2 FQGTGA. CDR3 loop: CASSLGRTSGTGELFF. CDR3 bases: TGTGCCAGCAGCTTAGGCCGGACTAGCGGAACCGGGGAGCTGTTTTTT.

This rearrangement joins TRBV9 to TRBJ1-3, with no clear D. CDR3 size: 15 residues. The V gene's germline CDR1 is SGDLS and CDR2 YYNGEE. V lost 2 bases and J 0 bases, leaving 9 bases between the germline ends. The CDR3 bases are TGTGCCAGCAGCGTGGACGCGGGCTCTGGAAACACCATATATTTT. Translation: CASSVDAGSGNTIYF.

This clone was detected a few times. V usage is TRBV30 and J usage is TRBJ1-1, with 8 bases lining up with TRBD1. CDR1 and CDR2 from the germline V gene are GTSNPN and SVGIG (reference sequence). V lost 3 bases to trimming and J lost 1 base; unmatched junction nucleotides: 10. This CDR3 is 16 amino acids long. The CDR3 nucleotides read TGTGCCTGGAGCGACCTTAGACAGGGGACGAACACTGAAGCTTTCTTT. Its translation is CAWSDLRQGTNTEAFF.

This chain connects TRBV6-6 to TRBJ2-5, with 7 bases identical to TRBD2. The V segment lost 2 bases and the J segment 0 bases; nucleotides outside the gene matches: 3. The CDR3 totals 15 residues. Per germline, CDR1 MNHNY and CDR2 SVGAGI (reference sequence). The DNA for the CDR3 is TGTGCCAGCAGTTACCCAGCGGGGTACCAAGAGACCCAGTACTTC. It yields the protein CASSYPAGYQETQYF.